A single sample is the source of the 31 T cell receptor beta chains below, sequenced in a study of T cells after yellow fever vaccination. TCRdb re-called the 5' RACE reads through MiXCR, storing one row per CDR3 protein. The repertoire holds approximately 250,000 distinct CDR3 sequences, with over 6.5% as singletons. Sequencing was performed on CD4+ T cells sorted from PBMCs, taken on the day of the yellow fever booster vaccination. These receptors all stem from a man in his thirties or forties who received the YFV17D yellow fever vaccine.

On this clonotype itself: This clone may be a read error of a much larger clone one base away. V is TRBV18 and J is TRBJ2-4, with 7 bases lining up with TRBD2. The CDR3 consists of 18 residues. Per germline, CDR1 KGHSH and CDR2 LQKENI. J lost 3 bases, V lost 5 bases, and 16 bases had no gene match. CDR3 DNA: TGTGCCAGCTCAGGAGACCTACCCCGGGCTAGCGGCAAAAACATTCAGTACTTC. It yields the protein CASSGDLPRASGKNIQYF.

This clonotype has at least ten counts. J is TRBJ2-5 and V is TRBV5-1, with TRBD1 matching over 7 bases. This CDR3 has 15 residues. The J segment lost 5 bases and the V segment lost 0 bases, leaving 7 bases of the junction unmatched. Germline CDR1 SGHRS, CDR2 YFSETQ. CDR3 in DNA: TGCGCCAGCAGCTTGGCTACAGGGGTTAGGGAGACCCAGTACTTC. It translates to CASSLATGVRETQYF.

The gene calls are TRBV6-2 or TRBV6-3 and TRBJ1-1; a weak D match, TRBD1 (6 bases). V lost 8 bases, J lost 5 bases, and 18 bases lay in between. Germline V CDR1 and CDR2: MNHEY, SVGEGT. The CDR3 spans 14 residues. The CDR3 nucleotides are TGTGCCAGCCATGCAGGACAGAAGCCGACTGAAGCTTTCTTT. This gives the protein CASHAGQKPTEAFF.

This clonotype was observed a few times. The chain joins TRBV5-1 to TRBJ1-2; D is perhaps TRBD1 (6 bases). Germline loops: CDR1 SGHRS, CDR2 YFSETQ. Trimming left V 0 bases short and J 3 bases short, with 9 bases between. The CDR3 sequence is 14 residues long. CDR3 DNA: TGCGCCAGCAGCTTGGACAGGGATGACTATGGCTACACCTTC. Translation: CASSLDRDDYGYTF.

In regard to this clonotype: This sequence may be a read error, since a much larger clone differs from it by one base. CDR3 nucleotide sequence: TGTGCCAGCACCCCCCAGGACAGGAACTACGAGCAGTACTTC. This encodes CASTPQDRNYEQYF. The chain carries TRBV12-3 or TRBV12-4 and TRBJ2-7; TRBD1 matches 7 bases. The CDR3 covers 14 residues. After removal of 7 bases from V and 3 bases from J, the junction contained 9 bases not matched to a gene.

Many counts were recorded for this clonotype. The rearrangement joins TRBV5-4 to TRBJ2-5; tentative D call: TRBD1 (5 bases). Trimming took 3 bases from V and 1 from J, leaving 10 bases between them. From germline, CDR1 is SGHNT and CDR2 YYREEE (reference sequence). The CDR3 covers 14 residues. CDR3 coding DNA: TGTGCCAGCAGCTCCTGGACAAGCCAAGAGACCCAGTACTTC. It codes for CASSSWTSQETQYF.

This clonotype has a handful of counts. This rearrangement joins TRBV24-1 to TRBJ2-3; D gene uncertain. This CDR3 has 15 residues. Germline assignment: CDR1 KGHDR and CDR2 SFDVKD. Trimming removed 3 bases at V and 2 bases at J, with 11 bases between. The CDR3 DNA sequence: TGTGCCACCAGTGATGCGGCGTATGACACAGATACGCAGTATTTT. Its protein is CATSDAAYDTDTQYF.

This clonotype was recorded many times. V usage is TRBV7-2 and J usage is TRBJ2-3; 14 bases map to TRBD2. This CDR3 contains 15 residues. The V segment lost 6 bases and the J segment 6 bases; nucleotides outside the gene matches: 5. Germline CDR1 reads SGHTA; CDR2 reads FQGNSA. CDR3 coding DNA: TGTGCCAGCAGTCGACTAGCGGGAGGGGTGGATACGCAGTATTTT. This sequence encodes CASSRLAGGVDTQYF. The full variable domain, in which reference TRBV7-2 and TRBJ2-3 provide the parts outside the CDR3, is GAGVSQSPSNKVTEKGKDVELRCDPISGHTALYWYRQSLGQGLEFLIYFQGNSAPDKSGLPSDRFSAERTGGSVSTLTIQRTQQEDSAVYLCASSRLAGGVDTQYFGPGTRLTVL.

The V call is TRBV28, the J call TRBJ1-1; D is ambiguous. CDR1 and CDR2 (germline): MDHEN, SYDVKM. The CDR3 is 20 residues long. Trimming shortened V by 10 bases and J by 0 bases, and 33 bases separated the two germline ends. CDR3 nucleotide sequence: TGTGCCATGGGCCCCGAGCGCCTGGGCAGACCCAGGTATATGAACACTGAAGCTTTCTTT. This encodes CAMGPERLGRPRYMNTEAFF.

This clonotype was observed at least ten times. The V call is TRBV7-9, the J call TRBJ2-1; 14 nucleotides align to TRBD2. Germline V gives CDR1 SEHNR, CDR2 FQNEAQ (reference sequence). With 5 bases clipped from V and 7 bases from J, the junction kept 4 bases outside the gene matches. The CDR3 runs 15 residues. CDR3 sequence (DNA): TGTGCCAGCAGCCTCGGGACTAGCGGGAGTAATGAGCAGTTCTTC. As protein: CASSLGTSGSNEQFF. The variable domain in full, completed from reference TRBV7-9 and TRBJ2-1, reads DTGVSQNPRHKITKRGQNVTFRCDPISEHNRLYWYRQTLGQGPEFLTYFQNEAQLEKSRLLSDRFSAERPKGSFSTLEIQRTEQGDSAMYLCASSLGTSGSNEQFFGPGTRLTVL.

This clonotype was picked up a small number of times. V usage is TRBV20-1 and J usage is TRBJ2-1, with TRBD2 identical over 9 bases. This CDR3 is 14 amino acids long. Looked up from germline, CDR1 is DFQATT and CDR2 is SNEGSKA (reference sequence). V lost 3 bases to trimming and J lost 6 bases; unmatched junction nucleotides: 6. The CDR3 DNA sequence: TGCAGTGCTAGTTCACTAGCGGGCTTCAATGAGCAGTTCTTC. Protein product: CSASSLAGFNEQFF.

The chain has TRBV25-1 and TRBJ2-1; D gene ambiguous. The germline gives CDR1 MGHDK, CDR2 SYGVNS. V lost 3 bases to trimming and J lost 0 bases, with 12 bases between them. This CDR3 has 16 residues. CDR3: CASSDQTASSYNEQFF. DNA of the CDR3: TGTGCCAGCAGTGACCAGACTGCAAGCTCCTACAATGAGCAGTTCTTC.

The V call is TRBV23-1, the J call TRBJ2-3; D gene unclear. TRBV23-1 carries the ORF label, with uncertain function. There are 15 residues in the CDR3. Trimming took 5 bases from V and 2 from J, leaving 14 bases between them. CDR3 region: CASSNRPRTTDTQYF. As DNA, the CDR3 is TGCGCCAGCAGTAACCGCCCCCGGACCACAGATACGCAGTATTTT.

This clonotype was detected many times. The V and J genes are TRBV7-9 and TRBJ2-1; a possible D gene is TRBD2 (5 bases). This CDR3 has 15 amino acids. V lost 1 base to trimming and J lost 10 bases, with 17 bases between them. CDR1 and CDR2 from the germline V gene are SEHNR and FQNEAQ (reference sequence). The CDR3 loop reads CASSLGRAAPGEQFF. CDR3 sequence (DNA): TGTGCCAGCAGCTTAGGAAGGGCGGCCCCGGGGGAGCAGTTCTTC.

This clonotype was counted between two and nine times. This chain links TRBV7-9 with TRBJ2-7; 9 bases align to TRBD1. The CDR3 length is 16 residues. V lost 4 bases, J lost 3 bases, and 10 bases stayed unmatched. CDR1 is SEHNR and CDR2 is FQNEAQ in the germline V gene (reference sequence). The CDR3 protein is CASSSSRGTGIYEQYF. CDR3 nucleotide sequence: TGTGCCAGCAGCTCGAGTCGAGGGACAGGGATCTACGAGCAGTACTTC. Full variable domain (missing parts from reference TRBV7-9 and TRBJ2-7): DTGVSQNPRHKITKRGQNVTFRCDPISEHNRLYWYRQTLGQGPEFLTYFQNEAQLEKSRLLSDRFSAERPKGSFSTLEIQRTEQGDSAMYLCASSSSRGTGIYEQYFGPGTRLTVT.

This clonotype was picked up many times. The chain recombines TRBV12-3 or TRBV12-4 with TRBJ2-5; D not resolved. V gave up 4 bases and J gave up 1 base, with 10 bases separating them. The CDR3 sequence is 14 residues long. The CDR3 sequence: CASSSTPVQETQYF. CDR3 DNA sequence: TGTGCCAGCAGTTCTACCCCGGTCCAAGAGACCCAGTACTTC.

The V gene is TRBV9, the J gene TRBJ2-2, with D tentatively TRBD1 (6 bases). The CDR3 loop spans 13 amino acids. Germline loops: CDR1 SGDLS, CDR2 YYNGEE. V shed 7 bases and J shed 4 bases, with 11 bases lying between them. The CDR3 here is CASDRGGTGELFF. CDR3 DNA: TGTGCCAGCGATCGAGGGGGCACCGGGGAGCTGTTTTTT.

This clonotype came up a few times. The J gene is TRBJ1-4, the V gene TRBV5-1; D is perhaps TRBD1 (5 bases). Trimming removed 4 bases at V and 5 bases at J, with 15 bases between. Germline CDR1 reads SGHRS; CDR2 reads YFSETQ. CDR3 size: 15 residues. CDR3 amino acids: CASSLGGTANEKLFF. The CDR3, as DNA: TGCGCCAGCAGCCTGGGGGGGACGGCGAATGAAAAACTGTTTTTT. The full variable domain, with the rest looked up from reference TRBV5-1 and TRBJ1-4, is KAGVTQTPRYLIKTRGQQVTLSCSPISGHRSVSWYQQTPGQGLQFLFEYFSETQRNKGNFPGRFSGRQFSNSRSEMNVSTLELGDSALYLCASSLGGTANEKLFFGSGTQLSVL.

The rearrangement uses TRBV20-1 and TRBJ1-2; 7 positions match TRBD1. V lost 2 bases to trimming and J lost 4 bases; unmatched junction nucleotides: 7. CDR1 and CDR2 from the germline V gene are DFQATT and SNEGSKA (reference sequence). This CDR3 spans 14 amino acids. The DNA of the CDR3 is TGCAGTGCTAGATCCCCGGGACAGAGCTATGGCTACACCTTC. It is translated as CSARSPGQSYGYTF.

The table lists this clonotype with a few counts. V and J are TRBV20-1 and TRBJ1-4; unclear D gene. Trimming left V 3 bases short and J 7 bases short, with 9 bases between. This CDR3 region has 12 residues. The germline CDR1 and CDR2 sequences are DFQATT and SNEGSKA (reference sequence). CDR3 loop: CSARPEFEKLFF. As DNA, the CDR3 is TGCAGTGCTAGGCCAGAGTTTGAAAAACTGTTTTTT.

This clonotype was recorded at least ten times. An end of the junction differs from the germline gene, which may be a read error. The V call is TRBV12-3 or TRBV12-4, the J call TRBJ2-1; weak D call: TRBD2 (7 bases). There are 13 residues in the CDR3. The CDR3 coding sequence is TGTGCCTGCAGGGAGGGGGTGGGGAATGAGCAGTTCTTC. Amino acid sequence: CACREGVGNEQFF.

This clonotype appeared many times. J is TRBJ2-5 and V is TRBV5-1; TRBD2 aligns across 12 bases. The CDR3 is 16 residues long. Germline V gene sequence: CDR1 SGHRS, CDR2 YFSETQ. V lost 0 bases to trimming and J lost 3 bases; unmatched junction nucleotides: 3. CDR3: CASSLGLAGVKETQYF. CDR3 nucleotides: TGCGCCAGCAGCTTGGGACTAGCGGGAGTAAAAGAGACCCAGTACTTC.

This clonotype was observed a few times. This chain connects TRBV12-3 or TRBV12-4 to TRBJ2-1, with a tentative D call TRBD2 (5 bases). Trimming left V 2 bases short and J 6 bases short, with 11 bases between. The CDR3 runs 14 residues. The CDR3, as DNA: TGTGCCAGCAGTTTATTGCTAGCTGGCAATGAGCAGTTCTTC. Translation gives CASSLLLAGNEQFF.

This clonotype was found many times. This chain uses TRBV28 with TRBJ2-7; no firm D call. Looked up from germline, CDR1 is MDHEN and CDR2 is SYDVKM. The CDR3 is 15 residues long. V was pared by 8 bases and J by 6 bases, with 23 bases between. The CDR3 DNA reads as TGTGCCAGCTCCGATCCGTTGGGCATTATTGGCGAGCAGTACTTC. Translation: CASSDPLGIIGEQYF.

The chain has TRBV7-9 and TRBJ2-7, with D tentatively TRBD2 (6 bases). CDR3 length: 16 amino acids. Trimming removed 2 bases at V and 4 bases at J, with 18 bases between. Germline values: CDR1 SEHNR, CDR2 FQNEAQ (reference sequence). CDR3: CASSLWGRDSSYEQYF. The CDR3 nucleotides read TGTGCCAGCAGCTTATGGGGCCGGGACTCGTCTTACGAGCAGTACTTC.

This clonotype was detected many times. V and J are TRBV20-1 and TRBJ2-3, with TRBD2 matching over 10 bases. The CDR3 consists of 15 residues. The germline V gene encodes CDR1 DFQATT and CDR2 SNEGSKA (reference sequence). The trim removed 6 bases at V and 4 bases at J, leaving 10 bases unmatched. The CDR3 DNA reads TGCAGTGCGGGAGGGGCTAGCGGGAGTGCAGATACGCAGTATTTT. Translation gives CSAGGASGSADTQYF.

This clonotype was counted ten times or more. The genes are TRBV7-2 and TRBJ1-6; 10 bases fit TRBD1. Germline loops: CDR1 SGHTA, CDR2 FQGNSA. The V gene end was trimmed by 4 bases and the J gene end by 10 bases; junction bases not matched to a gene: 4. The CDR3 consists of 14 residues. CDR3 protein: CASSSRDRGSPLHF. DNA of the CDR3: TGTGCCAGCAGCTCCCGGGACAGGGGCTCACCCCTCCACTTT.

This clonotype was seen at least ten times. The genes are TRBV9 and TRBJ2-7, with TRBD1 matching over 7 bases. Germline V CDR1 and CDR2: SGDLS, YYNGEE. After removal of 5 bases from V and 2 bases from J, the junction contained 10 bases not matched to a gene. The CDR3 sequence is 15 residues long. In DNA form, the CDR3 reads TGTGCCAGCAGTACGACAGGGCTCCCTACCTACGAGCAGTACTTC. Protein: CASSTTGLPTYEQYF.

The rearrangement links TRBV6-2 or TRBV6-3 to TRBJ2-5; D is uncertain. This CDR3 region has 14 residues. CDR1 is MNHEY, CDR2 SVGEGT, per germline. The V end lost 0 bases, the J end lost 7 bases, and 12 bases lay between the germline ends. The CDR3 nucleotides read TGTGCCAGCAGTTACTCGGAAACTACTTGGACCCAGTACTTC. As protein: CASSYSETTWTQYF.

The V gene is TRBV7-9, the J gene TRBJ2-2; tentatively, D is TRBD2 (6 bases). The CDR3 covers 16 residues. Germline V gene data show CDR1 as SEHNR and CDR2 as FQNEAQ (reference sequence). The V end was cut by 5 bases, the J end by 3 bases, with 16 bases between. The CDR3 sequence: CASSLGGSGYTGELFF. The CDR3 DNA follows: TGTGCCAGCAGCCTGGGGGGAAGTGGTTACACCGGGGAGCTGTTTTTT.

This clonotype was counted a single time. At one end the junction does not follow the germline gene, possibly because of a read error. The rearrangement uses TRBV20-1 and TRBJ2-4, with D uncertain. Germline values: CDR1 DFQATT, CDR2 SNEGSKA (reference sequence). The CDR3 sequence is 16 residues long. The CDR3 coding sequence is TGCTGTGCTAGAGAACTCGGCATGTTAGCCAAAAACATTCAGTACTTC. This translates into CCARELGMLAKNIQYF.